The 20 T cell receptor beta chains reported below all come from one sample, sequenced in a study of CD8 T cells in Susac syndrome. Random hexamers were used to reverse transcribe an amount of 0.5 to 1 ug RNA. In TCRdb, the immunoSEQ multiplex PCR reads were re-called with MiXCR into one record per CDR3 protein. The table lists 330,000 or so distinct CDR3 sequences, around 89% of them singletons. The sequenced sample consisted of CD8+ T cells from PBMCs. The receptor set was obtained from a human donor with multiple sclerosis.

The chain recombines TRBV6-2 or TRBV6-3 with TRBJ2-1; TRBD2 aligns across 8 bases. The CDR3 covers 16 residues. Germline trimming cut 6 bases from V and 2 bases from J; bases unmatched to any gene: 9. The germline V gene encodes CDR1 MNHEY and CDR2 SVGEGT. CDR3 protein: CASSRAGTRPYNEQFF. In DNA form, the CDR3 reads TGTGCCAGCAGCCGTGCCGGGACTAGGCCCTACAATGAGCAGTTCTTC.

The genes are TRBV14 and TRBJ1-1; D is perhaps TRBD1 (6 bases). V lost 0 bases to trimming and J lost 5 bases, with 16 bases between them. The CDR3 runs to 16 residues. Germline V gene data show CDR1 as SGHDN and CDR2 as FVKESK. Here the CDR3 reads CASSQDSRTAGTEAFF. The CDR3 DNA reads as TGTGCCAGCAGCCAAGACAGCCGGACAGCGGGGACTGAAGCTTTCTTT.

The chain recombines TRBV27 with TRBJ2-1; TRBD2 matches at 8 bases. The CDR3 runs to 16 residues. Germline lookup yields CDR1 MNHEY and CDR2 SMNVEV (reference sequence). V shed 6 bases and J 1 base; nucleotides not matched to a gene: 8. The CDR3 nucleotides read TGTGCCAGCAGCTACGGGGGGGGTTATTCCTACAATGAGCAGTTCTTC. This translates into CASSYGGGYSYNEQFF.

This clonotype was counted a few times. CDR3 sequence reads: CASSLGRDGEQYF. As DNA, the CDR3 is TGTGCCAGCAGCTTAGGCCGCGACGGCGAGCAGTACTTC. The chain recombines TRBV7-9 with TRBJ2-7; D is unclear. Germline CDR1 reads SEHNR; CDR2 reads FQNEAQ (reference sequence). The V end lost 1 base, the J end lost 6 bases, and 10 bases lay between the germline ends. The CDR3 has 13 amino acids.

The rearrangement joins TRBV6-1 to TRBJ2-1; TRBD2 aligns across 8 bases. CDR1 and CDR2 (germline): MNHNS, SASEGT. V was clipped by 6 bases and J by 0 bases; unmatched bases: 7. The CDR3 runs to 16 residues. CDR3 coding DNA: TGTGCCAGCAGCGCGGGAGGCAGCATCTCCTACAATGAGCAGTTCTTC. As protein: CASSAGGSISYNEQFF.

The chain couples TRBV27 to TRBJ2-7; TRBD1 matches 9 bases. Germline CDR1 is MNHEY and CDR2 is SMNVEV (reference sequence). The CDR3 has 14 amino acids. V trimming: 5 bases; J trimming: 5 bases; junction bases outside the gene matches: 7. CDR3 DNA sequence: TGTGCCAGCAGTGGTGGCACAGGGGGCCACGAGCAGTACTTC. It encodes CASSGGTGGHEQYF.

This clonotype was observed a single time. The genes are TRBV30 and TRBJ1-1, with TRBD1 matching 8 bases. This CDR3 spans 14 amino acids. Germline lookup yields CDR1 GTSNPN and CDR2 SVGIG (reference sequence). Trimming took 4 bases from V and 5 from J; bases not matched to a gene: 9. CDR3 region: CAWTFGQGGTEAFF. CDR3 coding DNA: TGTGCCTGGACCTTTGGACAGGGTGGGACTGAAGCTTTCTTT. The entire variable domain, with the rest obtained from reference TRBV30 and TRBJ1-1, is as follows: SQTIHQWPATLVQPVGSPLSLECTVEGTSNPNLYWYRQAAGRGLQLLFYSVGIGQISSEVPQNLSASRPQDRQFILSSKKLLLSDSGFYLCAWTFGQGGTEAFFGQGTRLTVV.

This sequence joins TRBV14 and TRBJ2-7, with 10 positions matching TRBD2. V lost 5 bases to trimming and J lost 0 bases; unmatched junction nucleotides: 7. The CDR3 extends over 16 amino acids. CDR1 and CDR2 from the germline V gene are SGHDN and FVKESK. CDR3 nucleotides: TGTGCCAGCAGCTATCTAGCGGGGGTTGGCTCCTACGAGCAGTACTTC. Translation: CASSYLAGVGSYEQYF.

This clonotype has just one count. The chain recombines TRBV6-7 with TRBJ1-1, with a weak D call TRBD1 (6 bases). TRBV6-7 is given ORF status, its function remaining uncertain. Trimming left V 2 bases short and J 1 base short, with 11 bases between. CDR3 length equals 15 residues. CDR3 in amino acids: CASSYEPQGNTEAFF. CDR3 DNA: TGTGCCAGCAGTTACGAACCACAGGGGAACACTGAAGCTTTCTTT.

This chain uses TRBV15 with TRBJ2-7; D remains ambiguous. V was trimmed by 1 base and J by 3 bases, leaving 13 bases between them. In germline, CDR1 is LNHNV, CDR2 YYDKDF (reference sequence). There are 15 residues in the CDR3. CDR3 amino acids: CATSRGRSQLYEQYF. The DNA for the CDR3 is TGTGCCACCAGCAGAGGTCGTTCTCAACTCTACGAGCAGTACTTC.

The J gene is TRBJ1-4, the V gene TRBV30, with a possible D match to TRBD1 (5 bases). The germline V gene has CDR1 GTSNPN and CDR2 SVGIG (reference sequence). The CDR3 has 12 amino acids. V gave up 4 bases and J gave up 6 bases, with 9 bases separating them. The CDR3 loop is CAWTGLDEKLFF. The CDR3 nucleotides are TGTGCCTGGACAGGGTTGGATGAAAAACTGTTTTTT.

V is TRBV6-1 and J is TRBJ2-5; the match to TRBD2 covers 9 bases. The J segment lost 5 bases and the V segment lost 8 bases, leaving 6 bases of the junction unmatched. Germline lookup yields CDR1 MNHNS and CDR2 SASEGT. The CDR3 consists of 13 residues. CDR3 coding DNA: TGTGCCAGCGTAGCGGGAGAGGGGGAGACCCAGTACTTC. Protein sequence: CASVAGEGETQYF.

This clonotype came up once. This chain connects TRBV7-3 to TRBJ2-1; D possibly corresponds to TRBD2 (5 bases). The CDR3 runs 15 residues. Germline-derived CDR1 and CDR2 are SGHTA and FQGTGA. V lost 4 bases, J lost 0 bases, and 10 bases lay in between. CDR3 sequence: CASSSGLDSYNEQFF. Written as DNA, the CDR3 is TGTGCCAGCAGCTCCGGACTGGACTCCTACAATGAGCAGTTCTTC. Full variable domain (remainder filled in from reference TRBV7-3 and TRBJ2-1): GAGVSQTPSNKVTEKGKYVELRCDPISGHTALYWYRQSLGQGPEFLIYFQGTGAADDSGLPNDRFFAVRPEGSVSTLKIQRTERGDSAVYLCASSSGLDSYNEQFFGPGTRLTVL.

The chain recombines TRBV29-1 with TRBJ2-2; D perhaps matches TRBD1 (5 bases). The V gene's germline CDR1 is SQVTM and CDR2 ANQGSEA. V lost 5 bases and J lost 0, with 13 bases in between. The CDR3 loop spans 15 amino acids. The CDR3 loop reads CSVKGRGSNTGELFF. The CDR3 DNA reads TGCAGCGTTAAGGGTAGGGGATCGAACACCGGGGAGCTGTTTTTT.

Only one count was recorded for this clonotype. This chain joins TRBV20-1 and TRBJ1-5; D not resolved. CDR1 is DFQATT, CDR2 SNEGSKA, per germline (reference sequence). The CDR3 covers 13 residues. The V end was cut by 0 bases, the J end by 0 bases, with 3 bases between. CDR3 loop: CSARDSSNQPQHF. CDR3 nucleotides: TGCAGTGCTAGAGACAGTAGCAATCAGCCCCAGCATTTT.

In DNA, the CDR3 is TGTGCCAGCTCCTTCGGGGGCGGCATTGAGCAGTTCTTC. This encodes CASSFGGGIEQFF. The gene calls are TRBV6-2 or TRBV6-3 and TRBJ2-1; the D call may be TRBD1 or TRBD2 (6 bases each). Trimming cost V 8 bases and J 9 bases, with 17 bases left between them. Per germline, CDR1 MNHEY and CDR2 SVGEGT. This CDR3 is built from 13 residues.

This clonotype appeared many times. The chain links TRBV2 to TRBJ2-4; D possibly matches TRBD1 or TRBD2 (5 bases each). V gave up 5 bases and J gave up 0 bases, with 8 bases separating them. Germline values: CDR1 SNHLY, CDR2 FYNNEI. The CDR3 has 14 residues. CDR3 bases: TGTGCCAGCAGTTTCGGGACAGCCAAAAACATTCAGTACTTC. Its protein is CASSFGTAKNIQYF.

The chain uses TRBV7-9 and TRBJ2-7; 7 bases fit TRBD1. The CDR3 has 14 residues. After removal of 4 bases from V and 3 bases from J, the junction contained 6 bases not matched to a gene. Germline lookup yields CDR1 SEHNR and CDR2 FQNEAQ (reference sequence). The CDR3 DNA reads TGTGCCAGCAGCTCAACAGGGGAATACTACGAGCAGTACTTC. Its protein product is CASSSTGEYYEQYF.

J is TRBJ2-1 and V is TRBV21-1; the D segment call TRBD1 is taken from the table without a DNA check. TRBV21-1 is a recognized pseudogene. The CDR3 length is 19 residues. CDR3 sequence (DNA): TGTGCCAGCAGCAAGACAAAGGCGACAGGGTCGTTCGGGTACAATGAGCAGTTCTTC. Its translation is CASSKTKATGSFGYNEQFF.

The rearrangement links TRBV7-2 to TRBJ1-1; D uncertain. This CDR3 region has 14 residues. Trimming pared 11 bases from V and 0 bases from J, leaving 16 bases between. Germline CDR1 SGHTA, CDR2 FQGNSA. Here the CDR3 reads CAERPPAMNTEAFF. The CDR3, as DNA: TGTGCCGAAAGACCACCCGCAATGAACACTGAAGCTTTCTTT.